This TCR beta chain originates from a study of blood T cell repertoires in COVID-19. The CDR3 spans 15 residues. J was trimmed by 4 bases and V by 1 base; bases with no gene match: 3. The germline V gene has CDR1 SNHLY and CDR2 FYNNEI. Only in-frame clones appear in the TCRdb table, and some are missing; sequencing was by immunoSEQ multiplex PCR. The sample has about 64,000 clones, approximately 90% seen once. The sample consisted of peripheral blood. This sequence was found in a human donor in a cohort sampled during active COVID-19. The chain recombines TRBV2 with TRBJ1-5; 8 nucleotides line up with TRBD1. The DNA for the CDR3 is TGTGCCAGCAGTGAAGAGAGACAGGGGAATCAGCCCCAGCATTTT. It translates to CASSEERQGNQPQHF.